This TCR beta chain was captured by sequencing in a study of CD8 T cell repertoires and HIV-1 epitope variants. Across the study: Control wells had CMV/EBV/flu peptides, negative Ebola AY9, or no peptide. Enriched T cells were co-cultured with equal numbers of autologous T cell-negative antigen-presenting cells.

Germline CDR1 and CDR2: GTSNPN and SVGIG (reference sequence). The V gene end was trimmed by 8 bases and the J gene end by 4 bases; junction bases not matched to a gene: 9. CDR3 length equals 13 residues. Profiled with immunoSEQ multiplex PCR; TCRdb holds only in-frame clones, not every one. This sample has about 5,600 clones; over 55% occur once, and the top ten carry approximately 45%. The study, taken as a whole, reports: Fewer than ten TCR beta clonotypes were antigen-specific, roughly six apparently recognizing autologous or escape variants.

Relative to its sample, this clone is medium-sized. Its antigen is currently unknown. Sequencing used cultured CD8+ T cells derived from PBMCs. The sequence came from a male donor with HIV. This sequence joins TRBV30 and TRBJ1-2, with 8 bases matching TRBD1. DNA for the CDR3: TGTGCCCCTACAGGGGGGTCCTTCTATGGCTACACCTTC. This gives the protein CAPTGGSFYGYTF.